A selection of T cell receptor beta chains follows, all from one sample in a study of radiotherapy plus CTLA-4 blockade in lung cancer. Clones were read by immunoSEQ multiplex PCR, and TCRdb kept only the in-frame ones, dropping some. The sample consists of 35,000 to 45,000 clones, more than 70% of them appearing once. Sequences were derived from peripheral blood, sampled from a patient treated with radiotherapy plus ipilimumab. The source is a human donor with non-small cell lung cancer who had stable disease on radiotherapy plus ipilimumab. CDR3s include the opening cysteine and the closing phenylalanine or tryptophan. Fields, in order: CDR3 length, J gene, D gene, V gene, clone size, CDR3 DNA, CDR3 protein. The D gene is left open where the match is weak. Clone sizes are given selectively: once, few, many, or a class where the clone is expanded.

length: 14; J: TRBJ2-5; D: NA; V: TRBV25-1; size: NA; DNA: TGTGCCAGCAGTGAAAGGAGATACCAAGAGACCCAGTACTTC; CDR3: CASSERRYQETQYF
length: 16; J: TRBJ1-2; D: NA; V: TRBV19; size: NA; DNA: TGTGCCAGTAGTATTGGGTTGGGGGCAGCGGACTATGGCTACACCTTC; CDR3: CASSIGLGAADYGYTF
length: 15; J: TRBJ2-5; D: TRBD1; V: TRBV2; size: NA; DNA: TGTGCCAGCCGAAATCTGGACAGGGCACGGGAGACCCAGTACTTC; CDR3: CASRNLDRARETQYF
length: 15; J: TRBJ1-1; D: TRBD1; V: TRBV28; size: NA; DNA: TGTGCCAGCAGTTTCATCCGACAGGGGGGGACTGAAGCTTTCTTT; CDR3: CASSFIRQGGTEAFF
length: 13; J: TRBJ1-2; D: NA; V: TRBV29-1; size: once; DNA: TGCAGCGTTGCCCAGGACAGTAACTATGGCTACACCTTC; CDR3: CSVAQDSNYGYTF
length: 16; J: TRBJ2-5; D: NA; V: TRBV5-6; size: NA; DNA: TGTGCCAGCAGCTCCCGTCGGACATCGCTAGGGGAGACCCAGTACTTC; CDR3: CASSSRRTSLGETQYF
length: 14; J: TRBJ1-2; D: TRBD1; V: TRBV10-3; size: once; DNA: TGTGCCATCAGTGTACAGGGGATAAACTATGGCTACACCTTC; CDR3: CAISVQGINYGYTF
length: 16; J: TRBJ1-1; D: NA; V: TRBV2; size: NA; DNA: TGCGCCAGCAGTCTTCACAGGGCAACTTTGAACACTGAAGCTTTCTTT; CDR3: CASSLHRATLNTEAFF
length: 15; J: TRBJ2-7; D: NA; V: TRBV18; size: NA; DNA: TGTGCCAGCTCACCACCGGGAGGTGCCAACTACGAGCAGTACTTC; CDR3: CASSPPGGANYEQYF
length: 16; J: TRBJ2-1; D: TRBD2; V: TRBV30; size: NA; DNA: TGTGCCTGGAGTGGTGAACTAGCGGGAGGTAATAATGAGCAGTTCTTC; CDR3: CAWSGELAGGNNEQFF
length: 15; J: TRBJ2-7; D: TRBD2; V: TRBV4-2; size: NA; DNA: TGTGCCAGCAGCGCCACTAGCGGGAGCTCCTACGAGCAGTACTTC; CDR3: CASSATSGSSYEQYF
length: 17; J: TRBJ1-5; D: TRBD1; V: TRBV2; size: NA; DNA: TGTGCCAGCCGAAAGGGACAGGGCCCAAGGGGCAATCAGCCCCAGCATTTT; CDR3: CASRKGQGPRGNQPQHF
length: 16; J: TRBJ2-2; D: TRBD2; V: TRBV15; size: NA; DNA: TGTGCCACCAGCAGAGAATCGCGGGAGGGTGTCGGGGAGCTGTTTTTT; CDR3: CATSRESREGVGELFF
length: 19; J: TRBJ1-1; D: TRBD1; V: TRBV28; size: NA; DNA: TGTGCCAGCAGTTTATCGATATCGACAGGGGGCCTTTCGGGCACTGAAGCTTTCTTT; CDR3: CASSLSISTGGLSGTEAFF
length: 14; J: TRBJ1-2; D: NA; V: TRBV2; size: NA; DNA: TGTGCCAGCAGTGATGCGGGGGGTGCTTATGGCTACACCTTC; CDR3: CASSDAGGAYGYTF
length: 13; J: TRBJ2-5; D: NA; V: TRBV7-3; size: few; DNA: TGTGCCAGCAGCTTCGGGGGGCTGGAGACCCAGTACTTC; CDR3: CASSFGGLETQYF
length: 14; J: TRBJ1-1; D: TRBD1; V: TRBV5-1; size: few; DNA: TGCGCCAGCAGCCGCGGACAGGGGAGTACTGAAGCTTTCTTT; CDR3: CASSRGQGSTEAFF
length: 17; J: TRBJ2-3; D: TRBD2; V: TRBV5-6; size: NA; DNA: TGTGCCAGCAGCTTGTTTACGAGCGGGGAGAGCACAGATACGCAGTATTTT; CDR3: CASSLFTSGESTDTQYF
length: 17; J: TRBJ2-3; D: NA; V: TRBV9; size: NA; DNA: TGTGCCAGCAGCGTAGGGACGAGGGAGAAGGGCACAGATACGCAGTATTTT; CDR3: CASSVGTREKGTDTQYF
length: 17; J: TRBJ1-1; D: NA; V: TRBV27; size: NA; DNA: TGTGCCAGCAGTTTTTGGCCGGGGCCACAGGGGAACACTGAAGCTTTCTTT; CDR3: CASSFWPGPQGNTEAFF
length: 14; J: TRBJ2-7; D: NA; V: TRBV28; size: NA; DNA: TGTGCCAGCAGTTTTATGCCAGGTCCCTACGAGCAGTACTTC; CDR3: CASSFMPGPYEQYF
length: 12; J: TRBJ2-3; D: TRBD1; V: TRBV29-1; size: NA; DNA: TGCAGCGCTGGGACAGGGCAGGATACGCAGTATTTT; CDR3: CSAGTGQDTQYF
length: 17; J: TRBJ1-1; D: NA; V: TRBV4-1; size: NA; DNA: TGCGCCAGCAGCCACCTCCCCAGGGTCGCGATGAACACTGAAGCTTTCTTT; CDR3: CASSHLPRVAMNTEAFF
length: 14; J: TRBJ1-5; D: TRBD1; V: TRBV10-3; size: once; DNA: TGTGCCATCAGGGGGGACAGGCGTGATCAGCCCCAGCATTTT; CDR3: CAIRGDRRDQPQHF
length: 13; J: TRBJ2-1; D: NA; V: TRBV29-1; size: NA; DNA: TGCAGCGTCAGGTTGGGGCAGAACAATGAGCAGTTCTTC; CDR3: CSVRLGQNNEQFF
length: 13; J: TRBJ1-2; D: TRBD1; V: TRBV27; size: NA; DNA: TGTGCCAGCAGCGTGGGACAGGGGGATGGCTACACCTTC; CDR3: CASSVGQGDGYTF
length: 13; J: TRBJ2-3; D: NA; V: TRBV25-1; size: NA; DNA: TGTGCCAGCAGTGTTAGTAGCAGAGATACGCAGTATTTT; CDR3: CASSVSSRDTQYF
length: 16; J: TRBJ2-1; D: TRBD1; V: TRBV2; size: NA; DNA: TGTGCCAGCAGTATTGACAGGGGTTTAATCAACAATGAGCAGTTCTTC; CDR3: CASSIDRGLINNEQFF
length: 14; J: TRBJ2-1; D: NA; V: TRBV12-1; size: NA; DNA: TGTGCCAGCAGCTTTGGAGGGAGGGAGTTTGAGCAGTTCTTC; CDR3: CASSFGGREFEQFF
length: 15; J: TRBJ2-1; D: NA; V: TRBV4-1; size: NA; DNA: TGCGCCAGCAGCCAATTCCCCGGGGGGCGCGGAGAGCAGTTCTTC; CDR3: CASSQFPGGRGEQFF
length: 17; J: TRBJ2-7; D: TRBD2; V: TRBV7-2; size: NA; DNA: TGTGCCAGCAGCCCCCCCCTGAGGCGGGAGGTTACCTACGAGCAGTACTTC; CDR3: CASSPPLRREVTYEQYF
length: 14; J: TRBJ1-2; D: NA; V: TRBV6-6; size: NA; DNA: TGTGCCAGCAGCCCAAGTGGAGGGACCGATGGCTACACCTTC; CDR3: CASSPSGGTDGYTF
length: 13; J: TRBJ2-1; D: NA; V: TRBV18; size: NA; DNA: TGTGCCAGCTCACCGATGACCAGGAATGAGCAGTTCTTC; CDR3: CASSPMTRNEQFF
length: 14; J: TRBJ2-7; D: NA; V: TRBV27; size: NA; DNA: TGTGCCAGCAGTTTGTCGACTAGTGGGTACGAGCAGTACTTC; CDR3: CASSLSTSGYEQYF
length: 14; J: TRBJ2-7; D: NA; V: TRBV5-6; size: NA; DNA: TGTGCCAGCAGCTTGTTCAGGGACAAGGGGGAGCAGTACTTC; CDR3: CASSLFRDKGEQYF
length: 14; J: TRBJ2-7; D: NA; V: TRBV28; size: NA; DNA: TGTGCCAGCAGTTCTCGCCGGGAAGTTAGTGGGCAGTACTTC; CDR3: CASSSRREVSGQYF
length: 13; J: TRBJ2-1; D: TRBD1; V: TRBV7-3; size: few; DNA: TGTGCCAGCAGCTCGTTGCAGGGGGAGGAGCAGTTCTTC; CDR3: CASSSLQGEEQFF
length: 14; J: TRBJ2-2; D: NA; V: TRBV19; size: NA; DNA: TGTGCCAGTAGTATCGCACAGGGCACCGGGGAGCTGTTTTTT; CDR3: CASSIAQGTGELFF
length: 13; J: TRBJ2-1; D: NA; V: TRBV4-3; size: NA; DNA: TGCGCCAGCAGCCATCGAGTTAACAATGAGCAGTTCTTC; CDR3: CASSHRVNNEQFF
length: 15; J: TRBJ2-7; D: TRBD1; V: TRBV7-2; size: NA; DNA: TGTGCCAGCAGCTTATCGGCAGGGGGCTTCTACGAGCAGTACTTC; CDR3: CASSLSAGGFYEQYF
length: 16; J: TRBJ2-3; D: NA; V: TRBV27; size: once; DNA: TGTGCCAGCAGTTTATCTCGGGTTCCGGGCACAGATACGCAGTATTTT; CDR3: CASSLSRVPGTDTQYF
length: 15; J: TRBJ1-1; D: NA; V: TRBV5-1; size: NA; DNA: TGCGCCAGCAGCTTGGACCCCGGGGGAAGGACTGAAGCTTTCTTT; CDR3: CASSLDPGGRTEAFF
length: 15; J: TRBJ2-1; D: TRBD2; V: TRBV25-1; size: NA; DNA: TGTGCCAGCAGTGAACCCCTAGCGGGAGTCAATGAGCAGTTCTTC; CDR3: CASSEPLAGVNEQFF
length: 16; J: TRBJ2-1; D: TRBD2; V: TRBV4-3; size: NA; DNA: TGCGCCAGCAGCCAAGATCCAGCGGGAGTAGGCGATGAGCAGTTCTTC; CDR3: CASSQDPAGVGDEQFF
length: 14; J: TRBJ1-2; D: NA; V: TRBV7-8; size: once; DNA: TGTGCCAGCAGCACCCTCGGGTCTAACTATGGCTACACCTTC; CDR3: CASSTLGSNYGYTF
length: 18; J: TRBJ2-5; D: TRBD2; V: TRBV9; size: NA; DNA: TGTGCCAGCAGCGTAGGATCACTAGCGGGAGGCTTAGGGGAGACCCAGTACTTC; CDR3: CASSVGSLAGGLGETQYF
length: 14; J: TRBJ2-3; D: NA; V: TRBV7-2; size: NA; DNA: TGTGCCAGCAGCTTAGCCAGGGGAACAGATACGCAGTATTTT; CDR3: CASSLARGTDTQYF
length: 18; J: TRBJ2-7; D: NA; V: TRBV4-3; size: NA; DNA: TGCGCCAGCAGCCAAGAAGACTCACATAGACTAGGGTGGTACGAGCAGTACTTC; CDR3: CASSQEDSHRLGWYEQYF
length: 14; J: TRBJ1-2; D: TRBD1; V: TRBV5-1; size: once; DNA: TGCGCCAGCAGAGGGACAGGGGGTGTCGATGGCTACACCTTC; CDR3: CASRGTGGVDGYTF
length: 13; J: TRBJ1-2; D: NA; V: TRBV9; size: once; DNA: TGTGCCAGCAGCGGTGCAGATTACTATGGCTACACCTTC; CDR3: CASSGADYYGYTF
length: 14; J: TRBJ1-2; D: NA; V: TRBV5-1; size: NA; DNA: TGCGCCAGCAGCTCTCGGTCCCCCAACTATGGCTACACCTTC; CDR3: CASSSRSPNYGYTF
length: 17; J: TRBJ2-7; D: NA; V: TRBV11-2; size: few; DNA: TGTGCCAGCAGCTTACGGTCAGGAACCACCCTATCCTACGAGCAGTACTTC; CDR3: CASSLRSGTTLSYEQYF
length: 14; J: TRBJ1-1; D: NA; V: TRBV19; size: once; DNA: TGTGCCAGTAGTATCGACAGAGAGAACACTGAAGCTTTCTTT; CDR3: CASSIDRENTEAFF
length: 14; J: TRBJ2-7; D: TRBD1; V: TRBV2; size: NA; DNA: TGTGCCAGCAGTGAAATGGGACAGTCCTACGAGCAGTACTTC; CDR3: CASSEMGQSYEQYF
length: 16; J: TRBJ2-1; D: TRBD2; V: TRBV4-2; size: NA; DNA: TGTGCCAGCAGCCAGGGGTCGGGAGGTCCTCTCAATGAGCAGTTCTTC; CDR3: CASSQGSGGPLNEQFF